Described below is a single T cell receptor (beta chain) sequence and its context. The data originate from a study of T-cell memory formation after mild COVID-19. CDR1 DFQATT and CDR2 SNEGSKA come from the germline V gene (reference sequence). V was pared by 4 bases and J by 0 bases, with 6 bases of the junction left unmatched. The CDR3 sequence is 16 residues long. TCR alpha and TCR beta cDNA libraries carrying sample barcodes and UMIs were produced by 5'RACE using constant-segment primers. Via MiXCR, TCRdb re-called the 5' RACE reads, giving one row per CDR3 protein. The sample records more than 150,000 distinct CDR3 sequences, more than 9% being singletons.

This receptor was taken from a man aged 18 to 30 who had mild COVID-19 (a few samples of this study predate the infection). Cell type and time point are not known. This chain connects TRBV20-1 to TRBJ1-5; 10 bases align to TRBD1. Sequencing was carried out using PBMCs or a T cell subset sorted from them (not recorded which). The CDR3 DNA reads TGCAGTGCTACGAGGGGGACAGGGGATAGCAATCAGCCCCAGCATTTT. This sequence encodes CSATRGTGDSNQPQHF.